This TCR beta chain was captured in a study of T-cell reconstitution after alpha-beta-depleted transplantation in children. Regarding the study as a whole: Reportedly, alpha-beta T cells present about two months post-transplant originated from several hundred expanded clones of graft origin. Newly made T cells mostly supplied T-cell counts and diversity one year after transplant.

Library preparation (for TCRbeta) was performed with unique molecular identifiers. Each CDR3 protein gets one entry after TCRdb re-called the PCR reads with MiXCR. The repertoire holds 250,000 to 300,000 distinct CDR3 sequences, just over 7.5% seen once, with 9.1% in the top ten. As concerns this clonotype: What it recognizes is unknown.

The V gene lost 6 bases and the J gene lost 7 bases, with 18 bases spanning the gap. This CDR3 has 13 amino acids. The germline gives CDR1 DFQATT, CDR2 SNEGSKA (reference sequence). The TCR was taken from a female patient aged 2-9 years who had a stem cell transplant for Fanconi anemia, so the T cells may come from the graft donor. The V call is TRBV20-1, the J call TRBJ1-1, with D hard to call. The sequencing here drew on peripheral blood, taken 360 days after TCRalphabeta/CD19-depleted stem cell transplant. The CDR3 DNA reads TGCAGTGCGGGCCGACGGAGCCCTTTTGAAGCTTTCTTT. Translating it yields CSAGRRSPFEAFF.